The 16 T cell receptor beta chains presented below share a single source sample, sequenced in a study of control samples from healthy donors and cancer patients. The assay was immunoSEQ multiplex PCR, and TCRdb's table has in-frame clones only and misses some. Seen here are about 130,000 clones, around 94% observed once, and the top ten hold more than 13%. The sample was PBMCs. The receptors were gathered from a man in his fifties or sixties with colorectal cancer.

This chain joins TRBV19 and TRBJ2-4, with TRBD1 identical over 10 bases. The CDR3 is made up of 17 amino acids. Trimming took 4 bases from V and 2 from J; bases not matched to a gene: 8. CDR1 LNHDA and CDR2 SQIVND come from the germline V gene (reference sequence). The CDR3 DNA sequence: TGTGCCAGTAGTACGCGCCCGGGACAGGGGACCAAAAACATTCAGTACTTC. As protein: CASSTRPGQGTKNIQYF.

This chain links TRBV7-2 with TRBJ1-6; 9 positions agree with TRBD1. The length of the CDR3 is 13 residues. CDR1 and CDR2 from the germline V gene are SGHTA and FQGNSA. The V and J ends lost 9 bases and 7 bases, in that order; junction bases with no gene match: 4. The CDR3 nucleotides are TGTGCCAGTCAGGGACAGGGAAATTCACCCCTCCACTTT. This translates into CASQGQGNSPLHF. Full variable domain (missing parts from reference TRBV7-2 and TRBJ1-6): GAGVSQSPSNKVTEKGKDVELRCDPISGHTALYWYRQSLGQGLEFLIYFQGNSAPDKSGLPSDRFSAERTGGSVSTLTIQRTQQEDSAVYLCASQGQGNSPLHFGNGTRLTVT.

This chain uses TRBV11-2 with TRBJ1-2; TRBD1 matches at 9 bases. V lost 5 bases and J lost 4; bases outside the gene matches: 5. From germline, CDR1 is SGHAT and CDR2 FQNNGV. The CDR3 has 14 amino acids. The CDR3 loop is CASSLGQGSYGYTF. CDR3 bases: TGTGCCAGCAGCCTTGGACAGGGGAGCTATGGCTACACCTTC.

The chain couples TRBV30 to TRBJ1-3, with unresolved D. The germline gives CDR1 GTSNPN, CDR2 SVGIG (reference sequence). Between the trimmed V and J ends, which lost 2 bases and 4 bases, there was a span of 9 bases. The CDR3 runs 13 residues. The CDR3 DNA reads TGTGCCTGGAGTAAAGGGTCCGGAAACACCATATATTTT. Protein: CAWSKGSGNTIYF.

V is TRBV5-6 and J is TRBJ1-5; 7 bases are shared with TRBD1. Trimming at V came to 4 bases and at J to 0 bases, leaving 4 bases not matched to a gene. Per germline, CDR1 SGHDT and CDR2 YYEEEE. CDR3 length: 15 amino acids. For the CDR3, the DNA is TGTGCCAGCAGCCCGGGACAGTATAGCAATCAGCCCCAGCATTTT. Residues: CASSPGQYSNQPQHF.

Of note for this clone: Distinct nucleotide sequences in the sample also encode this CDR3. V gene TRBV12-3 or TRBV12-4 combines with J gene TRBJ2-7, with D uncertain. Trimming removed 4 bases at V and 3 bases at J, with 4 bases between. The CDR3 is 11 amino acids. The CDR3 region has the DNA TGTGCCAGCAGTTCCTTCTACGAGCAGTACTTC. Its translation is CASSSFYEQYF.

In its sample, this clone was seen once. The V and J genes are TRBV9 and TRBJ1-4, with a possible D match to TRBD1 (5 bases). This CDR3 is 14 amino acids long. V was pared by 4 bases and J by 8 bases, with 15 bases between. Germline values: CDR1 SGDLS, CDR2 YYNGEE. The CDR3 DNA follows: TGTGCCAGCAGCCCCCGGGACCCGGGAGAAAAACTGTTTTTT. Its translation: CASSPRDPGEKLFF.

The chain carries TRBV28 and TRBJ2-5; D not resolved. The CDR3 has 13 residues. Germline lookup yields CDR1 MDHEN and CDR2 SYDVKM. Trimming removed 4 bases at V and 5 bases at J, with 11 bases between. In DNA, the CDR3 is TGTGCCAGCAGTTCACCCCCCCCCGAGACCCAGTACTTC. Encoded protein: CASSSPPPETQYF.

The chain couples TRBV7-2 to TRBJ1-1, with TRBD1 identical over 7 bases. J was trimmed by 9 bases and V by 5 bases; bases with no gene match: 9. Germline CDR1 reads SGHTA; CDR2 reads FQGNSA. CDR3 size: 13 residues. The CDR3 region is CASSPQGRLKAFF. The CDR3, as DNA: TGTGCCAGCAGCCCACAGGGGAGGTTGAAAGCTTTCTTT. Full variable domain (missing parts from reference TRBV7-2 and TRBJ1-1): GAGVSQSPSNKVTEKGKDVELRCDPISGHTALYWYRQSLGQGLEFLIYFQGNSAPDKSGLPSDRFSAERTGGSVSTLTIQRTQQEDSAVYLCASSPQGRLKAFFGQGTRLTVV.

This rearrangement joins TRBV5-8 to TRBJ1-1; D possibly corresponds to TRBD1 (6 bases). Germline V gene lookup returns CDR1 SGHTS and CDR2 YDEGEE. V was trimmed by 5 bases and J by 5 bases, leaving 16 bases between them. CDR3 length: 14 residues. CDR3 in amino acids: CASSLTGAGTEAFF. The DNA for the CDR3 is TGTGCCAGCAGTTTGACGGGGGCAGGGACTGAAGCTTTCTTT.

The V gene is TRBV19, the J gene TRBJ2-2, with D perhaps matching TRBD1 or TRBD2 (7 bases each). The CDR3 has 17 residues. Germline CDR1 and CDR2: LNHDA and SQIVND (reference sequence). Trimming took 5 bases from V and 4 from J, leaving 20 bases between them. The CDR3 coding sequence is TGTGCCAGTAGTCCCGGGGGAGGGGGCGCCGGCACCGGGGAGCTGTTTTTT. It codes for CASSPGGGGAGTGELFF.

This clone has a single count. The chain links TRBV5-4 to TRBJ1-1; the match to TRBD1 covers 7 bases. V gave up 3 bases and J gave up 10 bases; unmatched junction bases: 15. The CDR3 is 15 amino acids. The germline V gene encodes CDR1 SGHNT and CDR2 YYREEE (reference sequence). Here the CDR3 reads CASSSSTTGALGAFF. DNA for the CDR3: TGTGCCAGCAGCTCATCAACTACAGGGGCCCTGGGAGCTTTCTTT.

This clone occurred once. This sample includes further DNA sequences coding for the same CDR3. CDR3 bases: TGTGCCAGCTCACCCAGAGGGGAGACAGATACGCAGTATTTT. As protein: CASSPRGETDTQYF. The rearrangement joins TRBV18 to TRBJ2-3; D is tentatively TRBD1 or TRBD2 (5 bases each). Between the trimmed V and J ends, which lost 3 bases and 3 bases, there was a span of 10 bases. The CDR3 sequence is 14 residues long. Germline loops: CDR1 KGHSH, CDR2 LQKENI. Together with reference TRBV18 and TRBJ2-3, the CDR3 gives the full variable domain: NAGVMQNPRHLVRRRGQEARLRCSPMKGHSHVYWYRQLPEEGLKFMVYLQKENIIDESGMPKERFSAEFPKEGPSILRIQQVVRGDSAAYFCASSPRGETDTQYFGPGTRLTVL.

The chain carries TRBV5-1 and TRBJ2-5, with 10 nucleotides matching TRBD1. This CDR3 is built from 14 residues. V trimming: 7 bases; J trimming: 1 base; junction bases outside the gene matches: 4. CDR1 SGHRS and CDR2 YFSETQ come from the germline V gene. The CDR3 protein is CASGWTGGQETQYF. The CDR3 DNA reads TGCGCCAGCGGCTGGACAGGGGGCCAAGAGACCCAGTACTTC.

The chain links TRBV6-5 to TRBJ1-1; no definite D call. Deletions cut 2 bases from V and 0 bases from J, with 7 bases between. The CDR3 is made up of 14 amino acids. The germline V gene encodes CDR1 MNHEY and CDR2 SVGAGI. CDR3 DNA: TGTGCCAGCAGTTACGAGGGCATGAACACTGAAGCTTTCTTT. It codes for CASSYEGMNTEAFF.

V and J are TRBV27 and TRBJ1-1, with 8 bases identical to TRBD1. The J segment lost 8 bases and the V segment lost 4 bases, leaving 6 bases of the junction unmatched. In germline, CDR1 is MNHEY, CDR2 SMNVEV (reference sequence). The CDR3 has 13 residues. The CDR3 loop is CASSSDRAREAFF. In nucleotides, the CDR3 is TGTGCCAGCAGTTCGGACAGGGCTAGGGAAGCTTTCTTT.